The 25 T cell receptor beta chains reported below all come from one sample, sequenced in a study of monozygotic twins with inflammatory bowel disease (dated 2019 in TCRdb). To prepare the library, 5' RACE was applied. Reads for this sample came from an Illumina HiSeq 2500. After reprocessing by TCRdb, each CDR3 protein sequence is one entry, and no DNA is given. The record for this sample contains approximately 390,000 distinct CDR3 sequences. The ten largest clones add up to around 2.3% of the sample. Specimen: blood. The receptors stem from a human donor with ulcerative colitis or Crohn's disease, or a healthy co-twin of an affected twin (not recorded which).

The CDR3 reads CASSPGTIRGDTQYF. The chain recombines TRBV14 with TRBJ2-3; with no DNA, the TCRdb D assignment of TRBD2 cannot be verified. The CDR3 is 15 amino acids. Germline V gene sequence: CDR1 SGHDN, CDR2 FVKESK.

This chain links TRBV5-5 with TRBJ2-1; there is no DNA to check the TCRdb D call of TRBD2. Germline V gene data show CDR1 as SGHKS and CDR2 as YYEKEE (reference sequence). The CDR3 has 17 residues. CDR3 sequence: CASSGLPGTTTVDEQFF.

This chain links TRBV3-1 with TRBJ2-4. Per germline, CDR1 LGHDT and CDR2 YNNKEL (reference sequence). This CDR3 has 16 residues. The CDR3 spells CASSQGRRAAKNIQYF.

The chain employs TRBV29-1 and TRBJ2-5; absent DNA, TCRdb's TRBD2 call cannot be checked. The CDR3 sequence is 16 residues long. Germline CDR1 SQVTM, CDR2 ANQGSEA. CDR3 region: CSVEFWRQGLQETQYF. The variable domain in full, completed from reference TRBV29-1 and TRBJ2-5, reads SAVISQKPSRDICQRGTSLTIQCQVDSQVTMMFWYRQQPGQSLTLIATANQGSEATYESGFVIDKFPISRPNLTFSTLTVSNMSPEDSSIYLCSVEFWRQGLQETQYFGPGTRLLVL.

The chain employs TRBV5-5 and TRBJ2-4; no DNA is available, so the TRBD1 call from TCRdb remains unchecked. The CDR3 totals 18 residues. CDR1 SGHKS and CDR2 YYEKEE come from the germline V gene (reference sequence). CDR3: CASSLQGEMWTAKNIQYF.

The V call is TRBV2, the J call TRBJ2-7; TCRdb's D call of TRBD1 is untestable without DNA. This CDR3 contains 14 residues. CDR1 and CDR2 from the germline V gene are SNHLY and FYNNEI. The chain's CDR3 is CASSGRDRDYEQYF. Based on the CDR3 plus reference TRBV2 and TRBJ2-7, the full variable domain is EPEVTQTPSHQVTQMGQEVILRCVPISNHLYFYWYRQILGQKVEFLVSFYNNEISEKSEIFDDQFSVERPDGSNFTLKIRSTKLEDSAMYFCASSGRDRDYEQYFGPGTRLTVT.

This rearrangement joins TRBV29-1 to TRBJ1-1. The CDR3 extends over 14 amino acids. The V gene's germline CDR1 is SQVTM and CDR2 ANQGSEA. CDR3: CSVAPQASNTEAFF.

The rearrangement links TRBV7-2 to TRBJ1-6. The CDR3 contains 15 residues. Per germline, CDR1 SGHTA and CDR2 FQGNSA. CDR3 sequence: CASSLETGGNSPLHF.

The rearrangement links TRBV12-3 or TRBV12-4 to TRBJ2-5; the D call from TCRdb, TRBD1, cannot be confirmed without DNA. The CDR3 contains 21 residues. CDR3 sequence reads: CASSLVLRETPEGESEETQYF.

V is TRBV18 and J is TRBJ2-7; the TRBD1 assignment by TCRdb is unverifiable without DNA. The CDR3 consists of 14 residues. Germline CDR1 KGHSH, CDR2 LQKENI. The CDR3 reads CASSPGGTKYEQYF.

This sequence joins TRBV5-4 and TRBJ2-1. Per the germline V gene, CDR1 is SGHNT and CDR2 is YYREEE (reference sequence). CDR3 length equals 16 residues. CDR3 sequence reads: CASSLDSYSSYNEQFF.

This chain joins TRBV5-4 and TRBJ1-2. Germline loops: CDR1 SGHNT, CDR2 YYREEE (reference sequence). CDR3 length: 15 amino acids. The CDR3 is CASSLVSRTNYGYTF.

This chain joins TRBV19 and TRBJ2-1; no DNA is available, so the TRBD2 call from TCRdb remains unchecked. The CDR3 length is 15 residues. Germline lookup yields CDR1 LNHDA and CDR2 SQIVND (reference sequence). Here the CDR3 reads CASALAESSYNEQFF.

The V gene is TRBV27, the J gene TRBJ1-6; checking the TCRdb D call of TRBD1 is not possible without DNA. Per germline, CDR1 MNHEY and CDR2 SMNVEV (reference sequence). This CDR3 has 15 amino acids. CDR3 sequence reads: CASSGWAGGNSPLHF.

V usage is TRBV28 and J usage is TRBJ2-5; no DNA is available, so the TRBD2 call from TCRdb remains unchecked. CDR1 and CDR2 (germline): MDHEN, SYDVKM. The CDR3 has 16 residues. The CDR3 protein is CASSRSSQRLQETQYF.

The J gene is TRBJ1-3, the V gene TRBV10-3. The CDR3 covers 16 residues. The V gene's germline CDR1 is ENHRY and CDR2 SYGVKD. The CDR3 reads CAISESTGRSGNTIYF.

The rearrangement links TRBV19 to TRBJ2-1; with no DNA, the TCRdb D assignment of TRBD2 cannot be verified. The CDR3 length is 16 residues. The germline V gene encodes CDR1 LNHDA and CDR2 SQIVND (reference sequence). Here the CDR3 reads CASTATLAGGYNEQFF.

This chain connects TRBV6-1 to TRBJ2-3; TCRdb designates TRBD2, a call that cannot be tested without DNA. Germline lookup yields CDR1 MNHNS and CDR2 SASEGT. This CDR3 has 14 residues. This CDR3 reads CASSDGQLAATQYF.

This chain joins TRBV2 and TRBJ1-1; lacking DNA, the TRBD1 call made by TCRdb goes unchecked. The CDR3 has 14 amino acids. CDR1 is SNHLY and CDR2 is FYNNEI in the germline V gene. The CDR3 sequence is CASKGTVVNTEAFF.

The chain carries TRBV6-1 and TRBJ1-3. The germline V gene encodes CDR1 MNHNS and CDR2 SASEGT. This CDR3 contains 12 residues. The CDR3 loop reads CASSDDGNTIYF.

The genes are TRBV7-9 and TRBJ1-2. CDR3 size: 15 residues. Germline CDR1 and CDR2: SEHNR and FQNEAQ (reference sequence). CDR3 sequence: CASSLGYEKGYGYTF. Full variable domain (missing parts from reference TRBV7-9 and TRBJ1-2): DTGVSQNPRHKITKRGQNVTFRCDPISEHNRLYWYRQTLGQGPEFLTYFQNEAQLEKSRLLSDRFSAERPKGSFSTLEIQRTEQGDSAMYLCASSLGYEKGYGYTFGSGTRLTVV.

V gene TRBV10-3 combines with J gene TRBJ2-3; TCRdb gives TRBD2 as the D gene, but with no DNA this cannot be confirmed. CDR3 length equals 16 residues. Germline values: CDR1 ENHRY, CDR2 SYGVKD. The CDR3 is CAISESEAGGLDTQYF.

The J gene is TRBJ1-2, the V gene TRBV5-1; TCRdb designates TRBD1, a call that cannot be tested without DNA. This CDR3 region has 15 residues. Germline loops: CDR1 SGHRS, CDR2 YFSETQ. The CDR3 sequence: CASSARQGSNYGYTF. The complete variable domain, with remaining parts taken from reference TRBV5-1 and TRBJ1-2, reads KAGVTQTPRYLIKTRGQQVTLSCSPISGHRSVSWYQQTPGQGLQFLFEYFSETQRNKGNFPGRFSGRQFSNSRSEMNVSTLELGDSALYLCASSARQGSNYGYTFGSGTRLTVV.

The genes are TRBV7-2 and TRBJ2-3. This CDR3 spans 13 amino acids. Germline values: CDR1 SGHTA, CDR2 FQGNSA. The CDR3 sequence: CASSLKIADTQYF.

The rearrangement links TRBV20-1 to TRBJ1-5; the D call of TRBD1 rests on TCRdb alone, since no DNA is present to check it. This CDR3 is built from 15 residues. The germline V gene encodes CDR1 DFQATT and CDR2 SNEGSKA (reference sequence). CDR3: CSARDFSGGGQPQHF.